The sample holds many counts of the clone carrying this T cell receptor (beta chain). It was RNA transcripts that yielded the amplified TCR beta CDR3 regions. TCR CDR3 underwent first-round RT-PCR with the HTBI primer set. MiXCR was run by TCRdb on the multiplex PCR reads, yielding one entry per CDR3 protein. The sample yields around 400,000 distinct CDR3 sequences, about 13% seen once. The data derive from a study of T cells in Graves' hyperthyroidism and ophthalmopathy. Those with hyperthyroidism were 18 to 65 years old, newly diagnosed, and ill for under 2 months. Exclusion followed for patients with uncontrolled infection, other autoimmune disease, pregnancy or lactation. This sample holds PBMCs from under 11 ml fresh peripheral blood. This TCR came from a woman aged 18-29 years with Graves' hyperthyroidism. Sample: blood.

Written as DNA, the CDR3 is TGTGCCAGCAGCCAAGATAGAGCGGGGGGAGAGACCCAGTACTTC. Amino acid sequence: CASSQDRAGGETQYF. The rearrangement joins TRBV3-1 to TRBJ2-5; 9 bases map to TRBD2. The CDR3 is made up of 15 amino acids. The trim removed 0 bases at V and 4 bases at J, leaving 3 bases unmatched. Germline V CDR1 and CDR2: LGHDT, YNNKEL (reference sequence).